This T cell receptor beta chain was obtained from a study of lymphopenia after photon versus proton radiotherapy (dated by TCRdb to between 2018 and 2021). Notes on the research overall: The immunological effects of photon versus proton radiation therapy were compared in patients with gastrointestinal tumors who developed high-grade lymphopenia. The cohort comprised approximately 21 patients with gastrointestinal tumors who received either photon or proton therapy and then developed lymphopenia. The goal of the study was to describe how the two radiation modalities differ in their effects on the immune system. Summary of the overall study and its limitations: Across the cohort, among patients who died, a greater drop in TCR diversity after the nadir was inversely correlated with overall survival time. After the lymphocyte count nadir, oligoclonal expansion, especially of CD8+ Temra cells, was observed in photon-treated repertoires, and the drop in diversity was driven by this expansion. Proton-treated patients stayed relatively stable during treatment, while photon-treated patients lost naive T cells and TCR diversity and gained effector/memory populations. The survival association was assessed only in patients who died, and the authors presented better survival with proton therapy as a possibility rather than a demonstrated result.

Library generation was performed with the immunoSEQ multiplex PCR assay. T cell repertoires were profiled by deep sequencing of rearranged TCR beta loci, alongside multiparametric flow cytometry. TCRdb provides this immuneACCESS table in a form limited to in-frame rearrangements. Some clones are lacking; in checked studies, under half of them reflect an unresolved V gene, and why the rest are absent is not known. A total of some 26,000 clones appear in this sample, under 85% of them only once. 3% to 4.5% of the sample is held by the ten biggest clonotypes. As encoded in the germline V gene, CDR1 is SGHNT while CDR2 is YENEEA. V lost 3 bases and J lost 9 bases, and the count of bases not matched to a germline gene is 7. From its cysteine to its phenylalanine, the CDR3 spans 14 amino acids. Of all the DNA, just the CDR3 is kept, 42 bases in frame from base 1. Comments on this clone: Its antigen specificity is not known. No quality values exist for individual bases; no much larger clone is one base distant.

The origin of this receptor is a woman in her 50s with pancreatic cancer. This chain joins TRBV11-3 to TRBJ2-2, and TRBD1 matches 7 of the central bases. The sequences come from peripheral blood, collected from a patient treated with photon-based radiotherapy. The sequenced DNA is TGTGCCAGCAGCTTCAACAGGGGAAGAAGGGAGCTGTTTTTT. Translated, this gives CASSFNRGRRELFF.